This TCR beta chain comes out of a study of CXCR3-negative and CXCR3-positive naive CD8 T cells. This CDR3 comprises 15 residues. CDR1 is SGHRS and CDR2 is YFSETQ in the germline V gene. About this clonotype: Antigen: not known.

TRB cDNA libraries were made by UMI-labeled 5' RACE. TCRdb reworked the 5' RACE reads into one entry per CDR3 protein, no DNA. This sample's table reports about 120,000 distinct CDR3 sequences. Overall study findings and caveats: For the naive subsets, surface CD5 was similar, and TCR strength was inferred from TRB CDR3 properties. Naive CXCR3-positive cells had TRB CDR3s more hydrophobic than those of CXCR3-negative naive cells.

This TCR derives from a human donor in good health. Some clones in this sample may be carry-over from other donors' samples. This chain joins TRBV5-1 and TRBJ2-7; TCRdb picks TRBD2, but there is no DNA to check that call. The sequenced material came from naive CXCR3+ CD8+ T cells from blood. Subset denoted: CD45RO-CCR7+CD27+CD95- naive CD8+ T cells expressing CXCR3 (TNR3+). CDR3 sequence: CASSLDGGGAYEQYF.